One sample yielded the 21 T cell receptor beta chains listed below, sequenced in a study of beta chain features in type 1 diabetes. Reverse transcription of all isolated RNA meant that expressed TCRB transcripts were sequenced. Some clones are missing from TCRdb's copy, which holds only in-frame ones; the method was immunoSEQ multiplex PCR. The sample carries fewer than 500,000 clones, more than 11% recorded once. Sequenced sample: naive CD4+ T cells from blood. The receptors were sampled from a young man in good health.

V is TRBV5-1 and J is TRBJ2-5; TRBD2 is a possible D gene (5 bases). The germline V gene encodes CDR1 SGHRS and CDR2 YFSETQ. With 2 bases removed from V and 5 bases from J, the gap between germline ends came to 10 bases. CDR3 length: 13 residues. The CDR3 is CASSFGQRETQYF. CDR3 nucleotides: TGCGCCAGCAGCTTCGGGCAGCGGGAGACCCAGTACTTC.

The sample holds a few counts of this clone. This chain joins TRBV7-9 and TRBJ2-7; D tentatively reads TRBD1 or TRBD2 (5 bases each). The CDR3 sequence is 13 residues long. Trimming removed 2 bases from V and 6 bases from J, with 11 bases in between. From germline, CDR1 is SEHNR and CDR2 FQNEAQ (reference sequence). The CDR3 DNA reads TGTGCCAGCAGCTTACAAACTAGGGGCGAGCAGTACTTC. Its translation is CASSLQTRGEQYF.

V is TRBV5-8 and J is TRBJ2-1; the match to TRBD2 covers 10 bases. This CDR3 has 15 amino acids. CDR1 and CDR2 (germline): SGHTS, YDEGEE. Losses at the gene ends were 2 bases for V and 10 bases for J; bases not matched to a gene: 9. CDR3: CASSLAGGPLWEQFF. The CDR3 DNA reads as TGTGCCAGCAGCTTAGCGGGAGGGCCTCTCTGGGAGCAGTTCTTC.

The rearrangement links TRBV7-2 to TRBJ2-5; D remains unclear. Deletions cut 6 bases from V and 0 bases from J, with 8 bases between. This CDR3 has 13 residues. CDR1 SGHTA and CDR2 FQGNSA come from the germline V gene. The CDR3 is CASSANYQETQYF. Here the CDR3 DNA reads TGTGCCAGCAGTGCAAACTACCAAGAGACCCAGTACTTC.

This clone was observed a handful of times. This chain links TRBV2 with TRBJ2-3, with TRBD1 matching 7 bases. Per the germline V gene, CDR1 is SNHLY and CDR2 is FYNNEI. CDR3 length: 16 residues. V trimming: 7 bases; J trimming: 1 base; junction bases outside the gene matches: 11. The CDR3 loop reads CASNAGVGQGTDTQYF. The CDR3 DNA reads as TGTGCCAGCAACGCTGGTGTCGGACAGGGCACAGATACGCAGTATTTT.

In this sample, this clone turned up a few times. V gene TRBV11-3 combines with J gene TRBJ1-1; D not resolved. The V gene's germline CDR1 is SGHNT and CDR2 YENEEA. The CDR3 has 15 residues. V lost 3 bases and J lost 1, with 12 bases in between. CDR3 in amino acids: CASSLEVVKNTEAFF. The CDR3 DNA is TGTGCCAGCAGCTTGGAAGTTGTTAAGAACACTGAAGCTTTCTTT.

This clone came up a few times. CDR3 protein: CASSQSWGNSPLHF. In nucleotides, the CDR3 is TGTGCCAGCAGCCAGAGTTGGGGGAATTCACCCCTCCACTTT. The rearrangement joins TRBV7-9 to TRBJ1-6; weak D call: TRBD1 (5 bases). This CDR3 is 14 amino acids long. Germline CDR1 and CDR2: SEHNR and FQNEAQ (reference sequence). The V and J ends lost 5 bases and 7 bases respectively, with 12 bases between them.

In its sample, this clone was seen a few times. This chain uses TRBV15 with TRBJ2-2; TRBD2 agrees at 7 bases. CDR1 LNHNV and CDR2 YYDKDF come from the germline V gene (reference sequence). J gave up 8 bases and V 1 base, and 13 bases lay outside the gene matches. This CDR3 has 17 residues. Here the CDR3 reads CATSRVPGLQWKGELFF. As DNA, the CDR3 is TGTGCCACCAGCAGAGTGCCGGGACTACAATGGAAGGGGGAGCTGTTTTTT.

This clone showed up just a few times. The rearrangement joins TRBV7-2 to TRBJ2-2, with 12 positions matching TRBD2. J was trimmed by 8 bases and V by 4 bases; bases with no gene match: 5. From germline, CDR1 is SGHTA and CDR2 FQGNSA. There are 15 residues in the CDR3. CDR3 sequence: CASSSTSGSFGELFF. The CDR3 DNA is TGTGCCAGCAGCTCGACTAGCGGGAGTTTTGGGGAGCTGTTTTTT.

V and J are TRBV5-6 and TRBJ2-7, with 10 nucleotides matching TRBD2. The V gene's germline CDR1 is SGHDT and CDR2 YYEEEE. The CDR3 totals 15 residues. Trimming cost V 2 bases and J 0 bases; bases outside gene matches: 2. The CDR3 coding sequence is TGTGCCAGCAGCTTTTGGACTAGCGGCTCCTACGAGCAGTACGTC. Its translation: CASSFWTSGSYEQYV.

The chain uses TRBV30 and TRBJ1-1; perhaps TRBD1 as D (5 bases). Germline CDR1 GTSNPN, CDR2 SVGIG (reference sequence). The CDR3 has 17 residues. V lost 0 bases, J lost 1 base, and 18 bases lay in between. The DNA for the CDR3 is TGTGCCTGGAGTGTCCCTCCAACAGTGACAGCGAACACTGAAGCTTTCTTT. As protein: CAWSVPPTVTANTEAFF.

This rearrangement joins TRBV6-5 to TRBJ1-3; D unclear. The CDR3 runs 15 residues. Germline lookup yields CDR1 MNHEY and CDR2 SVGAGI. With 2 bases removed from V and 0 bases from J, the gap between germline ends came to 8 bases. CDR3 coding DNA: TGTGCCAGCAGTTACAGTTGGGACTCTGGAAACACCATATATTTT. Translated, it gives CASSYSWDSGNTIYF.

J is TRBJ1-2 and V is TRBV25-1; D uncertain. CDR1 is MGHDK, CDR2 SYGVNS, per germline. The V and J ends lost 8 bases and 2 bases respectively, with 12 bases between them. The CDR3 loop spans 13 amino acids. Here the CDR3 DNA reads TGTGCCAGCGGATCCGCGGGGAACTATGGCTACACCTTC. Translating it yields CASGSAGNYGYTF.

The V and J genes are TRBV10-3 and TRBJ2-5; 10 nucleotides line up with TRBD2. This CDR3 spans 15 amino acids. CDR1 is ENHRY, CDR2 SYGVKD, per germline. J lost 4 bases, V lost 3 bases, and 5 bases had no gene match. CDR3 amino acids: CAISDLAGEGETQYF. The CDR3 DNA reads TGTGCCATCAGTGACCTAGCGGGAGAAGGAGAGACCCAGTACTTC.

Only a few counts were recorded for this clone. Written as DNA, the CDR3 is TGCAGCGTTGAAGTAGGGACCGGTAATCAGCCCCAGCATTTT. Its translation: CSVEVGTGNQPQHF. This sequence joins TRBV29-1 and TRBJ1-5; TRBD1 might be the D (5 bases). There are 14 residues in the CDR3. CDR1 and CDR2 (germline): SQVTM, ANQGSEA. V lost 1 base, J lost 4 bases, and 11 bases lay in between.

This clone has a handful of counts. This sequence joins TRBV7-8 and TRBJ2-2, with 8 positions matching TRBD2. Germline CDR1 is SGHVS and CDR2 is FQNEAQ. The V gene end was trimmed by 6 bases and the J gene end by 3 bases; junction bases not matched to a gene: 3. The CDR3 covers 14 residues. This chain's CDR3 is CASRPGLDTGELFF. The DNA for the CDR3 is TGTGCCAGCAGGCCGGGACTAGACACCGGGGAGCTGTTTTTT. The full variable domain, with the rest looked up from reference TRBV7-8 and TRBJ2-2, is GAGVSQSPRYKVAKRGQDVALRCDPISGHVSLFWYQQALGQGPEFLTYFQNEAQLDKSGLPSDRFFAERPEGSVSTLKIQRTQQEDSAVYLCASRPGLDTGELFFGEGSRLTVL.

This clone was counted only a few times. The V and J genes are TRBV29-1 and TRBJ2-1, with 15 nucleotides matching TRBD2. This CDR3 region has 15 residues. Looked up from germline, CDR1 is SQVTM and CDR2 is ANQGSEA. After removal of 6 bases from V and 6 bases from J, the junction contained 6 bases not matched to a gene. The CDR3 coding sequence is TGCAGCGTCCGGAGGACTAGCGGGAGGGCCAATGAGCAGTTCTTC. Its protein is CSVRRTSGRANEQFF.

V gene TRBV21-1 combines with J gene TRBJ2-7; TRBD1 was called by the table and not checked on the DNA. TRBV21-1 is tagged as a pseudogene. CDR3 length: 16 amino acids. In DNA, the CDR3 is TGTGCCAGCAGCTTCCGGGACAATGTATCCCCCGTCGAGCAGTACGTC. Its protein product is CASSFRDNVSPVEQYV.

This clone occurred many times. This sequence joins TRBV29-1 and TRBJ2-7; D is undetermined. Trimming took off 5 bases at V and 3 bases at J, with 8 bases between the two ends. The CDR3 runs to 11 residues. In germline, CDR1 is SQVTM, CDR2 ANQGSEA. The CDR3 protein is CSVIVVYEQYF. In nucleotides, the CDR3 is TGCAGCGTTATCGTAGTCTACGAGCAGTACTTC.

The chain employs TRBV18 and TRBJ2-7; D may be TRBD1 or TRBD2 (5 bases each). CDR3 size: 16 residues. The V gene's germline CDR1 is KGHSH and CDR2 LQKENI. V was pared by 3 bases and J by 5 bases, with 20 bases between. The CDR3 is CASSPLSGPKADEQYF. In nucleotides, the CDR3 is TGTGCCAGCTCACCCTTGTCGGGACCGAAGGCGGACGAGCAGTACTTC. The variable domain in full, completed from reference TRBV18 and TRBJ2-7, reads NAGVMQNPRHLVRRRGQEARLRCSPMKGHSHVYWYRQLPEEGLKFMVYLQKENIIDESGMPKERFSAEFPKEGPSILRIQQVVRGDSAAYFCASSPLSGPKADEQYFGPGTRLTVT.

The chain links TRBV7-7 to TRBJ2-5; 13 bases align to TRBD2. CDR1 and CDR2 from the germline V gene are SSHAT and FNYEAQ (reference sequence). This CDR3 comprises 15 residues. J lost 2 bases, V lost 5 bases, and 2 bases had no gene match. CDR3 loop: CASSGTSGVQETQYF. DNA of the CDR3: TGTGCCAGCAGCGGGACTAGCGGGGTACAAGAGACCCAGTACTTC.